The 11 T cell receptor beta chains below all came from one sample that was sequenced in a study of blood T cell repertoires in COVID-19. The protocol was immunoSEQ multiplex PCR, while the TCRdb copy is restricted to in-frame clones and leaves out a portion. The sample has about 210,000 clones, over 80% seen once. Sequencing was carried out using PBMCs or T cells enriched from blood (not recorded which). The receptors shown here come from a man between 18 and 35 years old with acute COVID-19.

The chain is built from TRBV13 and TRBJ2-7, with 9 bases fitting TRBD2. Germline CDR1 is PRHDT and CDR2 is FYEKMQ (reference sequence). The CDR3 covers 15 residues. The J segment lost 2 bases and the V segment lost 7 bases, leaving 9 bases of the junction unmatched. This CDR3 reads CASKISSGTTYEQYF. CDR3 coding DNA: TGTGCCAGCAAAATTTCTAGCGGGACAACCTACGAGCAGTACTTC.

The chain couples TRBV24-1 to TRBJ1-5; a possible D gene is TRBD1 (5 bases). This CDR3 has 15 residues. Trimming shortened V by 4 bases and J by 2 bases, and 11 bases separated the two germline ends. CDR1 is KGHDR, CDR2 SFDVKD, per germline. As DNA, the CDR3 is TGTGCCACCAGTGACCGGGGGGTGGGCAATCAGCCCCAGCATTTT. It specifies CATSDRGVGNQPQHF.

V usage is TRBV5-1 and J usage is TRBJ1-1; no reliable D call. Germline loops: CDR1 SGHRS, CDR2 YFSETQ. V gave up 4 bases and J gave up 2 bases, with 9 bases separating them. There are 13 residues in the CDR3. The CDR3 region has the DNA TGCGCCAGCAGCCCCCTTCTAAACACTGAAGCTTTCTTT. Encoded protein: CASSPLLNTEAFF.

The chain uses TRBV2 and TRBJ1-2, with 10 bases that match TRBD1. The germline V gene encodes CDR1 SNHLY and CDR2 FYNNEI. V lost 7 bases, J lost 14 bases, and 10 bases stayed unmatched. This CDR3 is 12 amino acids long. The CDR3 DNA is TGTGCCAGCACCCCTGGACAGGGGGTGGGGACCTTC. Translating gives CASTPGQGVGTF.

The chain carries TRBV5-1 and TRBJ1-4, with D uncertain. The V gene lost 4 bases and the J gene lost 5 bases, with 15 bases spanning the gap. The CDR3 extends over 15 amino acids. The germline V gene has CDR1 SGHRS and CDR2 YFSETQ. The CDR3 here is CASSPGVSPNEKLFF. In DNA form, the CDR3 reads TGCGCCAGCAGCCCCGGGGTCAGTCCCAATGAAAAACTGTTTTTT.

The V and J genes are TRBV9 and TRBJ1-1; D gene uncertain. Germline-derived CDR1 and CDR2 are SGDLS and YYNGEE. Trimming cost V 3 bases and J 0 bases, with 21 bases left between them. This CDR3 has 18 amino acids. CDR3 bases: TGTGCCAGCAGCGCCTCTAAGGATGGGAGTGGTATGAACACTGAAGCTTTCTTT. Amino acids: CASSASKDGSGMNTEAFF.

This chain connects TRBV13 to TRBJ2-1; TRBD2 matches 10 bases. Looked up from germline, CDR1 is PRHDT and CDR2 is FYEKMQ (reference sequence). The CDR3 loop spans 17 amino acids. V gave up 5 bases and J gave up 7 bases; unmatched junction bases: 14. The CDR3 loop reads CASSPRTSGGRRNEQFF. CDR3 DNA: TGTGCCAGCAGCCCCCGGACTAGCGGTGGCCGTAGAAATGAGCAGTTCTTC.

V and J are TRBV28 and TRBJ1-2; TRBD1 agrees at 10 bases. There are 15 residues in the CDR3. V dropped 6 bases and J dropped 0; count of bases not matched to a gene: 4. Germline V gene sequence: CDR1 MDHEN, CDR2 SYDVKM. CDR3 sequence (DNA): TGTGCCAGCAGGGTGGACAGGGGGGCTAACTATGGCTACACCTTC. Amino acids: CASRVDRGANYGYTF.

This chain uses TRBV5-1 with TRBJ2-7; 8 nucleotides align to TRBD2. Looked up from germline, CDR1 is SGHRS and CDR2 is YFSETQ. The J segment lost 2 bases and the V segment lost 0 bases, leaving 13 bases of the junction unmatched. The CDR3 sequence is 18 residues long. CDR3 bases: TGCGCCAGCAGCTTGGGCTCTTTAGCGGGATCCGGCGCCTACGAGCAGTACTTC. Protein sequence: CASSLGSLAGSGAYEQYF.

This chain joins TRBV27 and TRBJ2-1; 13 nucleotides align to TRBD2. Looked up from germline, CDR1 is MNHEY and CDR2 is SMNVEV (reference sequence). Unmatched junction bases numbered 12, after V lost 6 bases and J lost 13 bases. This CDR3 has 15 residues. The CDR3 region is CASRTGLAGVLGQFF. The CDR3 DNA is TGTGCCAGCAGAACCGGACTAGCGGGAGTCTTAGGTCAGTTCTTC.

The chain employs TRBV15 and TRBJ2-1; tentatively, D is TRBD2 (6 bases). In germline, CDR1 is LNHNV, CDR2 YYDKDF (reference sequence). The V and J ends lost 0 bases and 8 bases respectively, with 14 bases between them. This CDR3 has 15 residues. CDR3 amino acids: CATSRDRGLPDEQFF. The CDR3 DNA sequence: TGTGCCACCAGCAGAGATCGGGGACTCCCGGATGAGCAGTTCTTC.